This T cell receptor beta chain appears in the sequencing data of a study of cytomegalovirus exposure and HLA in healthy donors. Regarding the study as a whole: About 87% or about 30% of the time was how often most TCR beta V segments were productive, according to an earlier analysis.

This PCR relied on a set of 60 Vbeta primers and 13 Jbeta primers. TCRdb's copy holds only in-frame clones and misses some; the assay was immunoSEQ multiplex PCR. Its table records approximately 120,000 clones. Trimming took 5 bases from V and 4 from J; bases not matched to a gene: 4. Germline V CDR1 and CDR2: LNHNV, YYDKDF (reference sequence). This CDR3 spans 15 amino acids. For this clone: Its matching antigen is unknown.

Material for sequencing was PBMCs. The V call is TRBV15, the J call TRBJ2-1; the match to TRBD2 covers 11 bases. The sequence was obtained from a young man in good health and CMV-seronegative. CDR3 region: CATSGRLAGYNEQFF. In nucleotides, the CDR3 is TGTGCCACCAGCGGAAGACTAGCGGGATACAATGAGCAGTTCTTC.